This T cell receptor (beta chain) stems from a study of radiotherapy plus CTLA-4 blockade in lung cancer. Overall study results and limits: Early clonal dynamics of blood T cells, together with interferon-beta, were reported as the best response predictor. Tumor-origin TCR clones grew in blood after radiotherapy plus ipilimumab.

On this clone: Its antigen remains unknown. An end of the junction does not agree with germline; a read error may underlie this.

Method: immunoSEQ multiplex PCR; TCRdb's copy keeps in-frame clones and lacks some. The sample includes some 46,000 clones, 77% of them seen just once. The germline gives CDR1 MNHEY, CDR2 SMNVEV (reference sequence). The CDR3 spans 16 residues. The clonotype was recovered from a human donor with non-small cell lung cancer whose response to radiotherapy plus ipilimumab could not be evaluated. The genes are TRBV27 and TRBJ2-3; 9 bases are a match to TRBD2. The sample consisted of peripheral blood, taken from a patient treated with radiotherapy plus ipilimumab. The CDR3 sequence: CASSRIAGADTNTQYF. CDR3 DNA: TGTGCCAGCAGTCGTATAGCGGGGGCCGACACAAATACGCAGTATTTT.